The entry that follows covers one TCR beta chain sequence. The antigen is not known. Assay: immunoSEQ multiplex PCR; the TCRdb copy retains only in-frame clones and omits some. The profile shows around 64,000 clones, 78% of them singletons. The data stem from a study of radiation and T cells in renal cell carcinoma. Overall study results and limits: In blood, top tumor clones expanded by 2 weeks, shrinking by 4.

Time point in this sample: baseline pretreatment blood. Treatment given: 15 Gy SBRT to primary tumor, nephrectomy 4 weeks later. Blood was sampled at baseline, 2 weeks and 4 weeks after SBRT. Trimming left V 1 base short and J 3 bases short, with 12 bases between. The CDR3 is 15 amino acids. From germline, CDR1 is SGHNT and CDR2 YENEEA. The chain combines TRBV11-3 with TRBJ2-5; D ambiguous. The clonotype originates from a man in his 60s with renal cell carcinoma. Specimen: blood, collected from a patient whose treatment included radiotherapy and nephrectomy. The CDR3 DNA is TGTGCCAGCAGCTTAGGTGGACGGTTAGAAGAGACCCAGTACTTC. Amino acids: CASSLGGRLEETQYF.